The 5 T cell receptor beta chains below come from one sample, sequenced in a study of early T cells in non-severe SARS-CoV-2 infection. MiXCR was run by TCRdb on the 5' RACE reads, yielding one entry per CDR3 protein. The table lists tens of thousands of distinct CDR3 sequences, approximately 12% of them singletons, with roughly 16% in the top ten. The sample consisted of whole blood, taken at baseline. The source is an adult who was a healthcare worker with PCR-confirmed SARS-CoV-2 infection or an uninfected control (not recorded which). The donor label of this sample is uncertain.

Ten or more counts support this clonotype. The chain carries TRBV12-3 or TRBV12-4 and TRBJ1-5; 9 nucleotides align to TRBD1. V trimming: 5 bases; J trimming: 8 bases; junction bases outside the gene matches: 10. The CDR3 has 15 residues. The CDR3 region is CASSPGQGIGEPQHF. CDR3 nucleotides: TGTGCCAGCAGTCCGGGACAGGGAATTGGAGAGCCCCAGCATTTT.

The V call is TRBV6-5, the J call TRBJ2-7; 7 bases map to TRBD2. Germline CDR1 reads MNHEY; CDR2 reads SVGAGI. The CDR3 consists of 17 residues. J lost 3 bases, V lost 2 bases, and 13 bases had no gene match. For the CDR3, the DNA is TGTGCCAGCAGTTACCACCGCGGGAGAGCTGACCTCTACGAGCAGTACTTC. Protein product: CASSYHRGRADLYEQYF.

This clonotype was seen ten or more times. J is TRBJ2-3 and V is TRBV4-2; TRBD2 agrees at 10 bases. From germline, CDR1 is LGHNA and CDR2 YNFKEQ. The V and J ends lost 0 bases and 5 bases, in that order; junction bases with no gene match: 8. This CDR3 is 17 amino acids long. Here the CDR3 DNA reads TGTGCCAGCAGCCAAGATCCCCCAGCGGGGGGGCAAGATACGCAGTATTTT. Amino acids: CASSQDPPAGGQDTQYF.

This clonotype was seen only a few times. CDR3 DNA sequence: TGTGCCAGCAGCCCAGGGACAGGGGATGGCTACACCTTC. Protein: CASSPGTGDGYTF. V and J are TRBV5-6 and TRBJ1-2, with 10 bases identical to TRBD1. Germline assignment: CDR1 SGHDT and CDR2 YYEEEE. Unmatched junction bases numbered 3, after V lost 4 bases and J lost 6 bases. This CDR3 spans 13 amino acids.

The J gene is TRBJ1-1, the V gene TRBV3-1; TRBD1 agrees at 7 bases. Germline-derived CDR1 and CDR2 are LGHDT and YNNKEL (reference sequence). This CDR3 is 15 amino acids long. J gave up 1 base and V 3 bases, and 5 bases lay outside the gene matches. In DNA form, the CDR3 reads TGTGCCAGCAGCCAGACCCACAGGGGGAACACTGAAGCTTTCTTT. Translated: CASSQTHRGNTEAFF.